This TCR beta chain was identified in a study of regulatory T cells in long-lasting Graves disease. The V end lost 4 bases, the J end lost 5 bases, and 16 bases lay between the germline ends. Germline V lookup: CDR1 SGHRS, CDR2 YFSETQ. This CDR3 comprises 14 residues. For TCR beta, libraries came from iRepertoire HTBI primers and Arm-PCR of CDR3 regions. TCRdb fed the multiplex PCR reads into MiXCR, producing one record per CDR3 protein. The sample consists of fewer than 650,000 distinct CDR3 sequences, 16% of them appearing once. Noted time point: newly diagnosed GD, antithyroid drugs for less than 3 months. RNA extracted from PBMCs served as the sequencing template. This clonotype was picked up a small number of times. The same specimen was also included in a second study, on T cells in Graves' hyperthyroidism and ophthalmopathy.

The input for sequencing was peripheral blood mononuclear cells (PBMCs), taken at new diagnosis, from a patient treated with antithyroid drugs. This rearrangement joins TRBV5-1 to TRBJ2-7; tentatively, D is TRBD2 (6 bases). This receptor was obtained from a young woman with Graves disease. The CDR3: CASSPGRFRDEQYF. The CDR3, as DNA: TGCGCCAGCAGCCCGGGGAGGTTCCGGGACGAGCAGTACTTC.